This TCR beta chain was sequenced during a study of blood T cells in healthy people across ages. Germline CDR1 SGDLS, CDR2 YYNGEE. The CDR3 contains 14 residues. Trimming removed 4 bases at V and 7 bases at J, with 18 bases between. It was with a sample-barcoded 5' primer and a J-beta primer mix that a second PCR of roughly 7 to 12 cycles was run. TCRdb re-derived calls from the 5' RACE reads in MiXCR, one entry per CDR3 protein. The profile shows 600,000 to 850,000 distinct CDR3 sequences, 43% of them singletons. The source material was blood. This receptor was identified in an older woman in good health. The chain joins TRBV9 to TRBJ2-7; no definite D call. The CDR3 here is CASSISPVLNEQYF. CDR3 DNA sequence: TGTGCCAGCAGCATCAGCCCCGTCCTTAATGAGCAGTACTTC. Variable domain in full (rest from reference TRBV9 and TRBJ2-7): DSGVTQTPKHLITATGQRVTLRCSPRSGDLSVYWYQQSLDQGLQFLIQYYNGEERAKGNILERFSAQQFPDLHSELNLSSLELGDSALYFCASSISPVLNEQYFGPGTRLTVT.